The source of this TCR beta chain is a study of human T cells and chemical hapten exposure. Across the study: Epicutaneous patch tests delivered 0.01% DPC to the upper back, with evaluation at 6 days. Alopecia areata, totalis or universalis was found in mostly female patients.

TCRdb itself ran the RACE reads through MiXCR, one entry per CDR3 protein. The data hold tens of thousands of distinct CDR3 sequences, with more than 8% observed a single time. Stated time point: patch test 3, about 24 weeks after DPC sensitization. Regarding treatment: therapeutic diphenylcyclopropenone sensitization with weekly scalp DPC. Unfractionated whole blood served as the source for total RNA extraction. Material: whole blood, obtained in connection with sensitization to the hapten diphenylcyclopropenone (DPC). This TCR derives from a man in his fifties or sixties with alopecia areata. Some clones in this sample may be carry-over from other donors' samples.

CDR3 DNA: TGTGCCAGCAGCCGCTTACAGGGCTCCATAACAGATACGCAGTATTTT. Encoded protein: CASSRLQGSITDTQYF. The genes are TRBV14 and TRBJ2-3; perhaps TRBD1 as D (6 bases). Between the trimmed V and J ends, which lost 4 bases and 3 bases, there was a span of 17 bases. The CDR3 covers 16 residues. The germline V gene encodes CDR1 SGHDN and CDR2 FVKESK.